The 31 T cell receptor beta chains reported below all come from one sample, sequenced in a study of blood T cell repertoires in COVID-19. The method was immunoSEQ multiplex PCR; TCRdb's version includes in-frame clones alone and lacks a portion of them. The sample contains around 480,000 clones, approximately 88% of which appear only once. The sample taken for sequencing was peripheral blood. The source of these receptors is a woman between 50 and 59 years old with COVID-19, enrolled during active disease.

V usage is TRBV7-2 and J usage is TRBJ2-3, with 9 bases identical to TRBD2. The CDR3 runs 17 residues. Germline V gives CDR1 SGHTA, CDR2 FQGNSA. V shed 4 bases, J shed 3 bases, and the junction held 11 bases outside the gene matches. The CDR3: CASSSGVYSGGTDTQYF. For the CDR3, the DNA is TGTGCCAGCAGCTCCGGGGTTTATAGCGGGGGAACAGATACGCAGTATTTT.

This clone was seen a single time. The rearrangement links TRBV3-1 (or the pseudogene TRBV3-2) to TRBJ2-1; no clear D. Trimming stripped 1 base from V and 10 bases from J, with 17 bases between. The CDR3 contains 15 residues. The germline V gene encodes CDR1 LGHDT and CDR2 YNNKEL (reference sequence). The CDR3 DNA sequence: TGTGCCAGCAGCCAAGTCACTCCGAGCCGTAGCGAGCAGTTCTTC. Protein product: CASSQVTPSRSEQFF.

This rearrangement joins TRBV6-2 or TRBV6-3 to TRBJ2-7; no definite D call. V lost 2 bases and J lost 4, with 15 bases in between. The CDR3 length is 15 residues. The germline CDR1 and CDR2 sequences are MNHEY and SVGEGT. Here the CDR3 reads CASSYHAERYYEQYF. The CDR3 region has the DNA TGTGCCAGCAGTTACCACGCGGAGAGATATTACGAGCAGTACTTC.

The CDR3 DNA reads TGTGCCAGCAGTGGGACAGGGGGCTCAGAGACCCAGTACTTC. Encoded protein: CASSGTGGSETQYF. This chain links TRBV6-2 or TRBV6-3 with TRBJ2-5; 12 bases map to TRBD1. The CDR3 is made up of 14 amino acids. Looked up from germline, CDR1 is MNHEY and CDR2 is SVGEGT. The V segment lost 5 bases and the J segment 4 bases; nucleotides outside the gene matches: 2.

The chain links TRBV5-1 to TRBJ1-1; D uncertain. Germline V lookup: CDR1 SGHRS, CDR2 YFSETQ. CDR3 length equals 13 residues. V lost 4 bases to trimming and J lost 0 bases, with 7 bases between them. The CDR3 DNA reads TGCGCCAGCAGCGTAACAGTGAACACTGAAGCTTTCTTT. This codes for CASSVTVNTEAFF.

Concerning this clone: This sample includes further DNA sequences coding for the same CDR3. The chain has TRBV5-4 and TRBJ2-7; 11 bases fit TRBD1. The germline gives CDR1 SGHNT, CDR2 YYREEE (reference sequence). The CDR3 totals 15 residues. Trimming cost V 3 bases and J 4 bases; bases outside gene matches: 6. CDR3 amino acids: CASSSPGQGVYEQYF. CDR3 coding DNA: TGTGCCAGCAGCTCCCCGGGACAGGGGGTATACGAGCAGTACTTC.

The chain is built from TRBV7-2 and TRBJ1-2; the D is unclear. The germline V and J ends were trimmed by 3 bases and 7 bases, with 9 bases remaining between them. There are 12 residues in the CDR3. Per germline, CDR1 SGHTA and CDR2 FQGNSA. The CDR3 coding sequence is TGTGCCAGCAGCTTTGTGCAGTCTGGCTACACCTTC. It specifies CASSFVQSGYTF. The full variable domain, with the rest looked up from reference TRBV7-2 and TRBJ1-2, is GAGVSQSPSNKVTEKGKDVELRCDPISGHTALYWYRQSLGQGLEFLIYFQGNSAPDKSGLPSDRFSAERTGGSVSTLTIQRTQQEDSAVYLCASSFVQSGYTFGSGTRLTVV.

V usage is TRBV7-9 and J usage is TRBJ1-4; TRBD1 agrees at 8 bases. The V and J ends lost 4 bases and 6 bases, in that order; junction bases with no gene match: 4. From germline, CDR1 is SEHNR and CDR2 FQNEAQ (reference sequence). The CDR3 is 14 amino acids. Here the CDR3 DNA reads TGTGCCAGCAGCTACGGGACAGGTGATGAAAAACTGTTTTTT. It encodes CASSYGTGDEKLFF.

V gene TRBV4-1 combines with J gene TRBJ1-3; no clear D gene. CDR3 length: 14 amino acids. V gave up 1 base and J gave up 1 base, with 5 bases separating them. Germline CDR1 and CDR2: MGHRA and YSYEKL. CDR3 region: CASSQVGSGNTIYF. CDR3 sequence (DNA): TGCGCCAGCAGCCAAGTCGGGTCTGGAAACACCATATATTTT.

The rearrangement joins TRBV29-1 to TRBJ2-7; tentatively, D is TRBD1 (6 bases). Trimming removed 4 bases from V and 5 bases from J, with 33 bases in between. Germline V gives CDR1 SQVTM, CDR2 ANQGSEA. The CDR3 has 19 residues. CDR3 sequence: CSVGLPLTGPDVNRHEQYF. The CDR3 DNA reads TGCAGCGTTGGGTTGCCTCTAACAGGGCCCGACGTAAACCGGCACGAGCAGTACTTC.

The V and J genes are TRBV28 and TRBJ2-5; 10 bases align to TRBD1. The V segment lost 4 bases and the J segment 5 bases; nucleotides outside the gene matches: 10. Looked up from germline, CDR1 is MDHEN and CDR2 is SYDVKM. CDR3 length: 16 amino acids. CDR3 amino acids: CASSSFPDRGVETQYF. The CDR3 DNA reads TGTGCCAGCAGTTCATTCCCGGACAGGGGGGTGGAGACCCAGTACTTC.

The DNA for the CDR3 is TGTGCCAGCAGCGCCCGACGGGGGACAGGGAACGAGCAGTACTTC. It translates to CASSARRGTGNEQYF. The rearrangement links TRBV9 to TRBJ2-7, with 9 bases identical to TRBD1. J lost 5 bases, V lost 3 bases, and 9 bases had no gene match. This CDR3 region has 15 residues. Germline V gene lookup returns CDR1 SGDLS and CDR2 YYNGEE. The complete variable domain, with remaining parts taken from reference TRBV9 and TRBJ2-7, reads DSGVTQTPKHLITATGQRVTLRCSPRSGDLSVYWYQQSLDQGLQFLIQYYNGEERAKGNILERFSAQQFPDLHSELNLSSLELGDSALYFCASSARRGTGNEQYFGPGTRLTVT.

CDR3 DNA sequence: TGTGCCAGCAGTTCCGAAGGGACAGGGGGCTATGAAAAACTGTTTTTT. The encoded protein is CASSSEGTGGYEKLFF. This chain joins TRBV6-5 and TRBJ1-4; 12 bases agree with TRBD1. V trimming: 4 bases; J trimming: 6 bases; junction bases outside the gene matches: 6. There are 16 residues in the CDR3. CDR1 and CDR2 (germline): MNHEY, SVGAGI.

The J gene is TRBJ2-2, the V gene TRBV19, with 8 bases aligning to TRBD1. The germline gives CDR1 LNHDA, CDR2 SQIVND (reference sequence). CDR3 length: 16 residues. The ends lost 3 bases at V and 4 bases at J; junction bases unmatched: 7. The CDR3: CASSIRQGATTGELFF. CDR3 coding DNA: TGTGCCAGTAGTATCAGGCAGGGGGCGACCACCGGGGAGCTGTTTTTT.

This sequence joins TRBV2 and TRBJ1-2, with 8 bases that match TRBD1. The CDR3 extends over 15 amino acids. CDR1 and CDR2 from the germline V gene are SNHLY and FYNNEI. Trimming cost V 4 bases and J 6 bases; bases outside gene matches: 10. As DNA, the CDR3 is TGTGCCAGCAGTGCCTTGTCAGGGGGCGATGATGGCTACACCTTC. Amino acid sequence: CASSALSGGDDGYTF.

The genes are TRBV3-1 (or the pseudogene TRBV3-2) and TRBJ1-2; D gene ambiguous. Germline CDR1 and CDR2: LGHDT and YNNKEL (reference sequence). V shed 1 base and J shed 8 bases, with 11 bases lying between them. CDR3 length: 13 residues. CDR3 DNA: TGTGCCAGCAGCCAAGCTGAGGGTAACGGCTACACCTTC. It translates to CASSQAEGNGYTF.

The V and J genes are TRBV6-5 and TRBJ2-7, with D possibly TRBD2 on 6 matching bases. There are 14 residues in the CDR3. Deletions cut 6 bases from V and 2 bases from J, with 14 bases between. Germline assignment: CDR1 MNHEY and CDR2 SVGAGI. This chain's CDR3 is CASSSPTSPYEQYF. CDR3 nucleotide sequence: TGTGCCAGCAGCTCCCCCACTAGCCCCTACGAGCAGTACTTC.

V is TRBV2 and J is TRBJ1-5; the D gene is possibly TRBD1 (5 bases). The V end was cut by 3 bases, the J end by 0 bases, with 12 bases between. Germline V gene sequence: CDR1 SNHLY, CDR2 FYNNEI. There are 16 residues in the CDR3. CDR3 DNA: TGTGCCAGCAGTGAGCTTCCAGGGTATAGCAATCAGCCCCAGCATTTT. Its protein product is CASSELPGYSNQPQHF.

This clone has just one count. Other DNA sequences from this sample encode an identical CDR3 as well. The rearrangement uses TRBV2 and TRBJ1-2, with 11 bases matching TRBD1. This CDR3 has 13 residues. The germline V gene encodes CDR1 SNHLY and CDR2 FYNNEI. The trim removed 10 bases at V and 5 bases at J, leaving 6 bases unmatched. The CDR3 DNA is TGTGCCACCTGGACAGGGGGCGATTATGGCTACACCTTC. Encoded protein: CATWTGGDYGYTF.

The genes are TRBV2 and TRBJ1-6; D unresolved. Trimming removed 3 bases at V and 4 bases at J, with 4 bases between. CDR3 size: 13 residues. CDR1 is SNHLY and CDR2 is FYNNEI in the germline V gene. CDR3 in amino acids: CASSDRYNSPLHF. In DNA form, the CDR3 reads TGTGCCAGCAGTGATAGATATAATTCACCCCTCCACTTT.

The V call is TRBV19, the J call TRBJ1-5, with D possibly TRBD1 on 5 matching bases. The CDR3 extends over 14 amino acids. Germline CDR1 and CDR2: LNHDA and SQIVND (reference sequence). Trimming took 1 base from V and 6 from J, leaving 10 bases between them. The CDR3, as DNA: TGTGCCAGTAGTATAGGTCAAAGGGGTCAGCCCCAGCATTTT. Protein product: CASSIGQRGQPQHF.

As concerns this clone: At the DNA level, this CDR3 is encoded by other sequences in the same sample as well. V usage is TRBV10-1 and J usage is TRBJ2-3; TRBD2 matches at 8 bases. Germline lookup yields CDR1 WNHNN and CDR2 SYGVQD (reference sequence). V was pared by 3 bases and J by 2 bases, with 4 bases of the junction left unmatched. The CDR3 consists of 15 residues. CDR3 amino acids: CASSESGGSTDTQYF. CDR3 bases: TGCGCCAGCAGTGAAAGCGGGGGATCCACAGATACGCAGTATTTT.

The rearrangement joins TRBV14 to TRBJ1-1, with a tentative D call TRBD1 (6 bases). CDR3 length: 14 amino acids. Trimming left V 4 bases short and J 3 bases short, with 12 bases between. Germline V gene sequence: CDR1 SGHDN, CDR2 FVKESK. The CDR3 region is CASSPLTGDTEAFF. As DNA, the CDR3 is TGTGCCAGCAGCCCCTTGACAGGAGACACTGAAGCTTTCTTT. Variable domain in full (rest from reference TRBV14 and TRBJ1-1): EAGVTQFPSHSVIEKGQTVTLRCDPISGHDNLYWYRRVMGKEIKFLLHFVKESKQDESGMPNNRFLAERTGGTYSTLKVQPAELEDSGVYFCASSPLTGDTEAFFGQGTRLTVV.

This clone was found once. The chain is built from TRBV19 and TRBJ1-2; 7 bases are a match to TRBD1. Per germline, CDR1 LNHDA and CDR2 SQIVND (reference sequence). Trimming at V came to 9 bases and at J to 8 bases, leaving 9 bases not matched to a gene. The CDR3 is made up of 12 amino acids. The CDR3 loop is CASLTGPGGYTF. In DNA form, the CDR3 reads TGTGCCAGCCTGACAGGGCCGGGAGGCTACACCTTC. Looking up the rest from reference TRBV19 and TRBJ1-2 gives the full variable domain: DGGITQSPKYLFRKEGQNVTLSCEQNLNHDAMYWYRQDPGQGLRLIYYSQIVNDFQKGDIAEGYSVSREKKESFPLTVTSAQKNPTAFYLCASLTGPGGYTFGSGTRLTVV.

V is TRBV27 and J is TRBJ2-5; 13 nucleotides align to TRBD2. From germline, CDR1 is MNHEY and CDR2 SMNVEV (reference sequence). This CDR3 has 12 residues. The J segment lost 14 bases and the V segment lost 6 bases, leaving 6 bases of the junction unmatched. CDR3 DNA sequence: TGTGCCAGCAGGAAGGGACTAGCGGGGTACTACTTC. This translates into CASRKGLAGYYF.

This sequence joins TRBV4-1 and TRBJ2-1; 16 positions agree with TRBD2. Looked up from germline, CDR1 is MGHRA and CDR2 is YSYEKL. This CDR3 is built from 16 residues. V lost 1 base and J lost 9; bases outside the gene matches: 3. CDR3 DNA sequence: TGCGCCAGCAGCCAAGTGGGACTAGCGGGGGGGCTTGAGCAGTTCTTC. Protein product: CASSQVGLAGGLEQFF.

This sequence joins TRBV28 and TRBJ1-5; TRBD1 aligns across 8 bases. This CDR3 is 18 amino acids long. V dropped 1 base and J dropped 1; count of bases not matched to a gene: 9. Germline assignment: CDR1 MDHEN and CDR2 SYDVKM. CDR3: CASSLYRGTVRSNQPQHF. The CDR3 bases are TGTGCCAGCAGTTTATACAGGGGGACGGTGAGGAGCAATCAGCCCCAGCATTTT.

About this clone: One base away lies a much larger clone, so this may be a sequencing read error. V gene TRBV5-4 combines with J gene TRBJ1-2, with a tentative D call TRBD1 (5 bases). Germline CDR1 and CDR2: SGHNT and YYREEE (reference sequence). This CDR3 is 13 amino acids long. V lost 0 bases and J 2 bases, leaving 5 bases between the germline ends. The CDR3 nucleotides are TGTGCCAGCAGCTTGGACAGGAACTATGGCTACACCTTC. Translation: CASSLDRNYGYTF.

The V gene is TRBV13, the J gene TRBJ2-3, with D perhaps matching TRBD2 (5 bases). Germline V gene data show CDR1 as PRHDT and CDR2 as FYEKMQ (reference sequence). The CDR3 has 12 residues. V was clipped by 5 bases and J by 11 bases, with 14 bases between them. CDR3 sequence reads: CASSPTGSGQYF. Written as DNA, the CDR3 is TGTGCCAGCAGCCCGACGGGGTCCGGGCAGTATTTT.

This clone was counted only a few times. The V and J genes are TRBV5-3 and TRBJ1-5; maybe TRBD1 (5 bases). TRBV5-3 falls under the ORF class, with uncertain function. Between the trimmed V and J ends, which lost 0 bases and 1 base, there was a span of 11 bases. CDR3 length: 16 amino acids. This chain's CDR3 is CARSLEGESSNQPQHF. CDR3 DNA sequence: TGTGCCAGAAGCTTGGAAGGGGAATCGAGCAATCAGCCCCAGCATTTT.

The gene calls are TRBV6-1 and TRBJ2-5; D call uncertain. This CDR3 is 13 amino acids long. The germline V gene encodes CDR1 MNHNS and CDR2 SASEGT. Trimming took off 3 bases at V and 4 bases at J, with 9 bases between the two ends. The CDR3 DNA reads TGTGCCAGCAGTGAGCAACCAGGAGAGACCCAGTACTTC. Residues: CASSEQPGETQYF.